One and the same sample provided the 22 T cell receptor beta chains below, sequenced in a study of blood T cells in healthy people across ages. Primers used in a second PCR of about 7 to 11 cycles were a sample-barcoded 5' primer and a J-beta primer mix. TCRdb reprocessed the 5' RACE reads via MiXCR and lists one record per CDR3 protein. The sample contains approximately 760,000 distinct CDR3 sequences, approximately 25% of which appear only once. This sample also belongs to another study, concerning T cells of mothers and their children.

Sequencing used blood. The receptors were gathered from a boy aged 10-17 years in good health.

The chain joins TRBV29-1 to TRBJ2-1, with 7 bases fitting TRBD2. The germline V gene encodes CDR1 SQVTM and CDR2 ANQGSEA. The CDR3 is made up of 14 amino acids. V lost 6 bases and J lost 8; bases outside the gene matches: 13. This CDR3 is CSVETSALYYEQFF. CDR3 DNA sequence: TGCAGCGTGGAAACTAGCGCCCTTTACTATGAGCAGTTCTTC.

The J gene is TRBJ2-3, the V gene TRBV7-8; 8 bases align to TRBD2. The CDR3 sequence is 16 residues long. Germline V gene sequence: CDR1 SGHVS, CDR2 FQNEAQ. J was trimmed by 1 base and V by 3 bases; bases with no gene match: 6. The CDR3 bases are TGTGCCAGCAGCTTTATTCCGCGGGGGGGCACAGATACGCAGTATTTT. Amino acid sequence: CASSFIPRGGTDTQYF. The full variable domain, its missing parts supplied by reference TRBV7-8 and TRBJ2-3, is GAGVSQSPRYKVAKRGQDVALRCDPISGHVSLFWYQQALGQGPEFLTYFQNEAQLDKSGLPSDRFFAERPEGSVSTLKIQRTQQEDSAVYLCASSFIPRGGTDTQYFGPGTRLTVL.

The chain joins TRBV20-1 to TRBJ2-7; tentatively, D is TRBD2 (6 bases). This CDR3 is built from 13 residues. The V gene lost 1 base and the J gene lost 3 bases, with 10 bases spanning the gap. Germline V lookup: CDR1 DFQATT, CDR2 SNEGSKA (reference sequence). The DNA for the CDR3 is TGCAGTGCTAGAGTCGGCGGGAACTACGAGCAGTACTTC. This sequence encodes CSARVGGNYEQYF.

This clonotype was seen a few times. The gene calls are TRBV3-1 and TRBJ1-2; D is undetermined. CDR1 is LGHDT and CDR2 is YNNKEL in the germline V gene (reference sequence). The CDR3 has 11 amino acids. Trimming shortened V by 0 bases and J by 14 bases, and 10 bases separated the two germline ends. The CDR3 sequence is CASSQDLGVTF. The DNA of the CDR3 is TGTGCCAGCAGCCAAGACCTGGGTGTTACCTTC.

This clonotype was counted a few times. The chain links TRBV4-1 to TRBJ2-2, with D maybe TRBD1 (5 bases). CDR3 size: 17 residues. V was pared by 4 bases and J by 3 bases, with 18 bases between. The germline V gene encodes CDR1 MGHRA and CDR2 YSYEKL. CDR3 nucleotide sequence: TGCGCCAGCAGCCTAAGTCTCCCCGGACAACACACCGGGGAGCTGTTTTTT. As protein: CASSLSLPGQHTGELFF.

This sequence joins TRBV6-5 and TRBJ2-5; no definite D call. Trimming pared 0 bases from V and 4 bases from J, leaving 12 bases between. The CDR3 has 15 amino acids. Germline V gene sequence: CDR1 MNHEY, CDR2 SVGAGI. The CDR3 nucleotides are TGTGCCAGCAGTTACTCGAGTCTGCGGTCAGAGACCCAGTACTTC. It yields the protein CASSYSSLRSETQYF.

The chain combines TRBV9 with TRBJ2-7; D perhaps matches TRBD2 (6 bases). The CDR3 has 17 residues. CDR1 SGDLS and CDR2 YYNGEE come from the germline V gene. V was pared by 4 bases and J by 6 bases, with 26 bases between. CDR3 DNA: TGTGCCAGCAGCAGACGGGGAGGCATCGATTTGGCCGGCGAGCAGTACTTC. It specifies CASSRRGGIDLAGEQYF. The full variable domain, in which reference TRBV9 and TRBJ2-7 provide the parts outside the CDR3, is DSGVTQTPKHLITATGQRVTLRCSPRSGDLSVYWYQQSLDQGLQFLIQYYNGEERAKGNILERFSAQQFPDLHSELNLSSLELGDSALYFCASSRRGGIDLAGEQYFGPGTRLTVT.

This clonotype showed up many times. CDR3 sequence: CSARGSGRATDTQYF. As DNA, the CDR3 is TGCAGTGCTAGAGGTAGCGGGAGGGCCACAGATACGCAGTATTTT. V gene TRBV20-1 combines with J gene TRBJ2-3; 11 bases line up with TRBD2. Germline CDR1 and CDR2: DFQATT and SNEGSKA (reference sequence). This CDR3 has 15 residues. The ends lost 1 base at V and 2 bases at J; junction bases unmatched: 2.

This clonotype was detected only a few times. This sequence joins TRBV10-3 and TRBJ2-7; 12 positions match TRBD2. Germline values: CDR1 ENHRY, CDR2 SYGVKD. This CDR3 has 13 residues. The V gene end was trimmed by 10 bases and the J gene end by 5 bases; junction bases not matched to a gene: 6. Here the CDR3 DNA reads TGTGCCACGACTAGCGGGAGCACCCACGAGCAGTACTTC. This translates into CATTSGSTHEQYF.

The chain carries TRBV7-8 and TRBJ2-7, with no clear D. The CDR3 covers 13 residues. The V and J ends lost 5 bases and 2 bases respectively, with 10 bases between them. Germline CDR1 and CDR2: SGHVS and FQNEAQ. CDR3 residues: CASSLYKAYEQYF. Written as DNA, the CDR3 is TGTGCCAGCAGCCTTTATAAGGCCTACGAGCAGTACTTC. Looking up the rest from reference TRBV7-8 and TRBJ2-7 gives the full variable domain: GAGVSQSPRYKVAKRGQDVALRCDPISGHVSLFWYQQALGQGPEFLTYFQNEAQLDKSGLPSDRFFAERPEGSVSTLKIQRTQQEDSAVYLCASSLYKAYEQYFGPGTRLTVT.

This clonotype appeared a few times. The CDR3 DNA follows: TGTGCCAGTACAATCGGTTCAGGGGACTACGAGCAGTACTTC. Protein sequence: CASTIGSGDYEQYF. V usage is TRBV28 and J usage is TRBJ2-7, with D perhaps matching TRBD1 (6 bases). V lost 9 bases and J 3 bases, leaving 18 bases between the germline ends. Per the germline V gene, CDR1 is MDHEN and CDR2 is SYDVKM. The length of the CDR3 is 14 residues.

The chain links TRBV12-3 or TRBV12-4 to TRBJ1-2, with TRBD1 as a possible D gene (5 bases). Between the trimmed V and J ends, which lost 11 bases and 8 bases, there was a span of 27 bases. CDR3 length equals 15 residues. The CDR3 sequence: CAGIGDGERPGGYTF. In nucleotides, the CDR3 is TGTGCCGGCATTGGGGACGGGGAGCGCCCGGGGGGCTACACCTTC.

This chain links TRBV3-1 with TRBJ2-3, with D perhaps TRBD1 (6 bases). The CDR3 totals 15 residues. The germline V gene encodes CDR1 LGHDT and CDR2 YNNKEL (reference sequence). The ends were cut back, 2 bases at V and 6 bases at J, with 15 bases in the middle. The CDR3 DNA reads TGTGCCAGCAGCCAAAGGACTCTGCAGGGGGATACGCAGTATTTT. Its translation is CASSQRTLQGDTQYF.

V gene TRBV6-5 combines with J gene TRBJ2-7, with D possibly being TRBD2 (5 bases). V was trimmed by 1 base and J by 5 bases, leaving 18 bases between them. Germline CDR1 MNHEY, CDR2 SVGAGI. The CDR3 runs to 16 residues. CDR3 protein: CASSYFGHGLPNEQYF. The DNA of the CDR3 is TGTGCCAGCAGTTACTTCGGGCACGGACTCCCCAACGAGCAGTACTTC.

This clonotype showed up just a few times. The CDR3 coding sequence is TGTGCCAGCAGACTTGGGGCAGCCACCGGGGAGCTGTTTTTT. Protein product: CASRLGAATGELFF. The chain employs TRBV6-6 and TRBJ2-2; tentatively, D is TRBD1 (5 bases). Trimming shortened V by 6 bases and J by 4 bases, and 12 bases separated the two germline ends. The CDR3 is made up of 14 amino acids. CDR1 and CDR2 (germline): MNHNY, SVGAGI (reference sequence).

In its sample, this clonotype was seen a few times. The CDR3: CASSHWPNLRDYGYTF. CDR3 bases: TGTGCCAGCAGCCACTGGCCGAATTTGAGGGACTATGGCTACACCTTC. This rearrangement joins TRBV5-4 to TRBJ1-2; D remains ambiguous. V lost 4 bases and J 3 bases, leaving 19 bases between the germline ends. The germline gives CDR1 SGHNT, CDR2 YYREEE (reference sequence). The CDR3 runs to 16 residues.

This sequence joins TRBV21-1 and TRBJ2-1. TRBV21-1 represents a pseudogene. CDR3 length: 15 residues. The CDR3 sequence: CASSKRADSQNEQFF. Here the CDR3 DNA reads TGTGCCAGCAGCAAAAGAGCTGACTCTCAAAATGAGCAGTTCTTC.

This clonotype occurred a few times. The genes are TRBV12-3 or TRBV12-4 and TRBJ2-1, with D unresolved. V dropped 1 base and J dropped 6 bases, with 13 bases sitting between them. This CDR3 has 15 amino acids. CDR3 sequence reads: CASSLVASEPNEQFF. The CDR3 DNA reads TGTGCCAGCAGTTTAGTGGCGTCAGAACCCAATGAGCAGTTCTTC.

This clonotype has a handful of counts. The rearrangement joins TRBV15 to TRBJ2-2; perhaps D is TRBD1 or TRBD2 (6 bases each). The V end was cut by 8 bases, the J end by 4 bases, with 17 bases between. Germline V CDR1 and CDR2: LNHNV, YYDKDF (reference sequence). The CDR3 is made up of 15 amino acids. Here the CDR3 DNA reads TGTGCCACCGCCATACAAAGGGGGGTCACCGGGGAGCTGTTTTTT. It yields the protein CATAIQRGVTGELFF.

This clonotype has only one observation. V gene TRBV29-1 combines with J gene TRBJ2-5; no clear D gene. The J call may be mistaken, given a closer DNA end match to TRBJ2-7. Germline assignment: CDR1 SQVTM and CDR2 ANQGSEA. The CDR3 sequence is 15 residues long. The DNA of the CDR3 is TGCAGCGTTCGAAGTTGGTCCCTGAGCTCCTACGAGCAGTACTTC. Translated: CSVRSWSLSSYEQYF.

This clonotype showed up just a few times. The rearrangement joins TRBV7-2 to TRBJ1-4; a possible D gene is TRBD1 (6 bases). Trimming stripped 1 base from V and 8 bases from J, with 14 bases between. CDR1 SGHTA and CDR2 FQGNSA come from the germline V gene. The CDR3 sequence is 15 residues long. CDR3 in amino acids: CASSLVVQGGEKLFF. For the CDR3, the DNA is TGTGCCAGCAGCTTAGTTGTACAGGGTGGCGAAAAACTGTTTTTT.

The rearrangement links TRBV9 to TRBJ2-5; D is perhaps TRBD1 (5 bases). Judging by the DNA end, TRBJ2-7 fits better; the J call may be wrong. The CDR3 has 13 amino acids. Germline V gives CDR1 SGDLS, CDR2 YYNGEE. The chain's CDR3 is CASSTHPGYEQYF. The CDR3, as DNA: TGTGCCAGCAGCACCCACCCAGGGTACGAGCAGTACTTC.